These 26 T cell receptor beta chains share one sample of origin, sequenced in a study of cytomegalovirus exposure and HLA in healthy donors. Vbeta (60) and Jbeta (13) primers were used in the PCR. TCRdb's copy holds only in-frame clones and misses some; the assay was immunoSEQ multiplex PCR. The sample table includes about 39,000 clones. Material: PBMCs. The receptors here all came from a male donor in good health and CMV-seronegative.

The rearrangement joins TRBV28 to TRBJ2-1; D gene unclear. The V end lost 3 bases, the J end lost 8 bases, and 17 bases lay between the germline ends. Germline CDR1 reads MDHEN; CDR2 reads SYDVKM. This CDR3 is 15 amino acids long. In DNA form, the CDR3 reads TGTGCCAGCAGTTTTTTGGTGCCAATAGGAGATGAGCAGTTCTTC. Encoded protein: CASSFLVPIGDEQFF.

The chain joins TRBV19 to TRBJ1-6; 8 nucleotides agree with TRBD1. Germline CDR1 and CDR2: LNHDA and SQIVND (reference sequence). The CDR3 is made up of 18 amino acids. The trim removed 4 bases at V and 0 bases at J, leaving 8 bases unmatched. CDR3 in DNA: TGTGCCAGTAGTAGGACAGGGTCCGGGAGCTCCTATAATTCACCCCTCCACTTT. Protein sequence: CASSRTGSGSSYNSPLHF. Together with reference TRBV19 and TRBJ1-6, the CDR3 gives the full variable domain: DGGITQSPKYLFRKEGQNVTLSCEQNLNHDAMYWYRQDPGQGLRLIYYSQIVNDFQKGDIAEGYSVSREKKESFPLTVTSAQKNPTAFYLCASSRTGSGSSYNSPLHFGNGTRLTVT.

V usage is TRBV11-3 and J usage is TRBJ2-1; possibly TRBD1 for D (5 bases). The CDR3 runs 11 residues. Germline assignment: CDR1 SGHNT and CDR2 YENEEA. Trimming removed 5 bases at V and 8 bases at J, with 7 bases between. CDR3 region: CASSRGDEQFF. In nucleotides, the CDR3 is TGTGCCAGCAGCAGGGGCGATGAGCAGTTCTTC.

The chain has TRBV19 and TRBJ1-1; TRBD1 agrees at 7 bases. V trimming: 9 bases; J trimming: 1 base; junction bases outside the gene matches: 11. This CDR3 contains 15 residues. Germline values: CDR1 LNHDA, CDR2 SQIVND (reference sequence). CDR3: CARQQGSRTNTEAFF. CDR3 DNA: TGTGCCAGACAACAGGGGTCCCGGACGAACACTGAAGCTTTCTTT.

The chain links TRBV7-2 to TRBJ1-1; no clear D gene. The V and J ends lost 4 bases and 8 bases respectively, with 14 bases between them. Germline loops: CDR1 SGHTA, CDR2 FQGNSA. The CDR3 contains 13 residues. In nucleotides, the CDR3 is TGTGCCAGCAGCTCCCAGTCCGGGGTGGAAGCTTTCTTT. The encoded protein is CASSSQSGVEAFF.

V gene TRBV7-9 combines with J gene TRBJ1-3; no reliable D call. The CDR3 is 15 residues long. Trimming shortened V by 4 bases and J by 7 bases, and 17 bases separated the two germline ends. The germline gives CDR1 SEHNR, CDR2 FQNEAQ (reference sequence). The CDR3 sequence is CASSSEGTRGNTIYF. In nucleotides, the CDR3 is TGTGCCAGCAGCTCCGAAGGTACACGGGGTAACACCATATATTTT. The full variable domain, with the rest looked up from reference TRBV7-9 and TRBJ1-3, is DTGVSQNPRHKITKRGQNVTFRCDPISEHNRLYWYRQTLGQGPEFLTYFQNEAQLEKSRLLSDRFSAERPKGSFSTLEIQRTEQGDSAMYLCASSSEGTRGNTIYFGEGSWLTVV.

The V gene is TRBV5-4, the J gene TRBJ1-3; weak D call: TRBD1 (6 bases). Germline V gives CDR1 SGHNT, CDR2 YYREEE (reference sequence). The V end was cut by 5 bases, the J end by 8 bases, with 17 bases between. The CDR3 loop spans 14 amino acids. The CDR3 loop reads CASSWGGLGDTIYF. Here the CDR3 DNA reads TGTGCCAGCAGTTGGGGGGGCTTAGGAGACACCATATATTTT.

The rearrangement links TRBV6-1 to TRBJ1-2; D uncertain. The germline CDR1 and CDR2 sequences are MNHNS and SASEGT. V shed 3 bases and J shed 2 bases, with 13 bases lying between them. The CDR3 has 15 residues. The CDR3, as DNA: TGTGCCAGCAGTGATGCGCTAACCTTGAACTATGGCTACACCTTC. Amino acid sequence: CASSDALTLNYGYTF.

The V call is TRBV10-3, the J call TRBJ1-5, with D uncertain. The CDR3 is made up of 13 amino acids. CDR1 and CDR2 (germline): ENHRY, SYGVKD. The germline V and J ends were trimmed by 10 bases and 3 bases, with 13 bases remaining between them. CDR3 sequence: CATLANPNQPQHF. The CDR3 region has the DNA TGTGCCACCCTTGCTAACCCCAATCAGCCCCAGCATTTT.

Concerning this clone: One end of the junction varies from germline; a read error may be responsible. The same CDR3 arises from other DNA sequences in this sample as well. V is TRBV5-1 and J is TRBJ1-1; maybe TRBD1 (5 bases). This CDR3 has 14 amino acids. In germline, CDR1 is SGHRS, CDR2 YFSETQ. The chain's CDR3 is CASSLLEGESEAFF. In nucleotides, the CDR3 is TGCGCCAGCAGCTTGTTGGAAGGGGAATCTGAGGCTTTCTTT.

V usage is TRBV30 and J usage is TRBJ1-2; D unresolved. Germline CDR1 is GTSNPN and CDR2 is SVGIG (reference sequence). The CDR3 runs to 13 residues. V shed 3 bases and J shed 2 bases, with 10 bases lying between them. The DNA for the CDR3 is TGTGCCTGGAGGGTTACGGGGAACTATGGCTACACCTTC. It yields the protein CAWRVTGNYGYTF.

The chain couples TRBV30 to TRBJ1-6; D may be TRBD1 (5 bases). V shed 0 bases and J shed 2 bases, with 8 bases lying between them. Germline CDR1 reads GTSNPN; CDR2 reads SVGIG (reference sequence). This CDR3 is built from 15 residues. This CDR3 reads CAWSVGRAYNSPLHF. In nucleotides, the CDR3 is TGTGCCTGGAGTGTAGGCAGGGCCTATAATTCACCCCTCCACTTT.

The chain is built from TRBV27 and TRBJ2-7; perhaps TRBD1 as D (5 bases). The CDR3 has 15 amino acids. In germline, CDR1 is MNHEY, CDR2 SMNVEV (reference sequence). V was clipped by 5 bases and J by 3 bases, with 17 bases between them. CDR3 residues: CASSETGNGIYEQYF. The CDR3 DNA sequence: TGTGCCAGCAGTGAAACAGGAAACGGTATCTACGAGCAGTACTTC.

The CDR3 reads CASRIRDSYNSPLHF. The CDR3 bases are TGTGCCAGCAGGATCCGGGACAGTTATAATTCACCCCTCCACTTT. The chain combines TRBV6-5 with TRBJ1-6; 7 bases are shared with TRBD1. V gave up 6 bases and J gave up 4 bases; unmatched junction bases: 6. The germline V gene encodes CDR1 MNHEY and CDR2 SVGAGI. The CDR3 extends over 15 amino acids.

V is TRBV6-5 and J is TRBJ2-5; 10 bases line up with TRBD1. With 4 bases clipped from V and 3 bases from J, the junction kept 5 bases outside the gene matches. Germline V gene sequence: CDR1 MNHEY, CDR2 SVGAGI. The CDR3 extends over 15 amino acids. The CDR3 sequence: CASSSDRGPKETQYF. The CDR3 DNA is TGTGCCAGCAGTTCTGACAGGGGGCCGAAAGAGACCCAGTACTTC.

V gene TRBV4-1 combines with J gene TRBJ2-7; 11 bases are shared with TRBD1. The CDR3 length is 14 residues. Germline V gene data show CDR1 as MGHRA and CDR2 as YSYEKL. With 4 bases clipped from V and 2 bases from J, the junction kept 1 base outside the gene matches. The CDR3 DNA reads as TGCGCCAGCAGCCGGGGACAGGGGGCCTACGAGCAGTACTTC. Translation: CASSRGQGAYEQYF.

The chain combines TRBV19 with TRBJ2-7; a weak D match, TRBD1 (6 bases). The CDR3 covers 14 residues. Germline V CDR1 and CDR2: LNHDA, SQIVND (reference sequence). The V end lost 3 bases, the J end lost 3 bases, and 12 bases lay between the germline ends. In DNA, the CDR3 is TGTGCCAGTAGTATGACAGGAGCCAACTACGAGCAGTACTTC. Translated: CASSMTGANYEQYF.

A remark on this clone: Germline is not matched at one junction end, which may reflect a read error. Written as DNA, the CDR3 is TGTACCAGCAGTTTAGAAGAGGTTGGATCCTACGAGCAGTACTTC. Translating gives CTSSLEEVGSYEQYF. This chain links TRBV28 with TRBJ2-7; D gene unclear. The CDR3 length is 15 residues. The germline V gene has CDR1 MDHEN and CDR2 SYDVKM.

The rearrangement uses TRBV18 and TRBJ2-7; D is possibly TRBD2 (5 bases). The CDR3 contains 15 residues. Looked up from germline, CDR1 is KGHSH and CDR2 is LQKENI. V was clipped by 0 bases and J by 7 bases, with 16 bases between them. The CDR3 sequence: CASSPPTSVGVEQYF. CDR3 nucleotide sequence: TGTGCCAGCTCACCACCCACAAGCGTCGGGGTAGAGCAGTACTTC.

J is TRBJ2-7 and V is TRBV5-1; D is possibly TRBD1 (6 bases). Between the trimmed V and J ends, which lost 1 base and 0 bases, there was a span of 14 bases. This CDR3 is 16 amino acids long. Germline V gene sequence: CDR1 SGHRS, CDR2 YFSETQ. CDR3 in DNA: TGCGCCAGCAGCTTGACAGGGCCCCTACTCTCCTACGAGCAGTACTTC. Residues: CASSLTGPLLSYEQYF.

CDR3 DNA sequence: TGTGCCAGCAGTGATCTAGCGACCTACGAGCAGTACTTC. It specifies CASSDLATYEQYF. This chain links TRBV2 with TRBJ2-7, with D tentatively TRBD2 (6 bases). Trimming removed 3 bases from V and 2 bases from J, with 8 bases in between. CDR1 and CDR2 (germline): SNHLY, FYNNEI. The CDR3 has 13 residues.

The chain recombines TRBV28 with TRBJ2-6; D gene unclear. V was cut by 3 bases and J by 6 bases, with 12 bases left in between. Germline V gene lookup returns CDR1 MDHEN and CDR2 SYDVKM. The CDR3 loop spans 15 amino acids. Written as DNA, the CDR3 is TGTGCCAGCAGTTTGTCCCGTCCCTCGGCCAACGTCCTGACTTTC. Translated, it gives CASSLSRPSANVLTF.

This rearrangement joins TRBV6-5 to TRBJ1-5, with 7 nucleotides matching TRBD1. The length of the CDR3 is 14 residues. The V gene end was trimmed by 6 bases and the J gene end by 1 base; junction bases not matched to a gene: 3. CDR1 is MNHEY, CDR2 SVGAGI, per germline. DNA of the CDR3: TGTGCCAGCAGAAGACAGGGAAGCAATCAGCCCCAGCATTTT. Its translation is CASRRQGSNQPQHF.

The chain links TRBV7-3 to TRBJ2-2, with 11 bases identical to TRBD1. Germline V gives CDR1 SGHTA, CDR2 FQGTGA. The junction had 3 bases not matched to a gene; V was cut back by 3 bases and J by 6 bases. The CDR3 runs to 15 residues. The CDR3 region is CASSLGQGEAGELFF. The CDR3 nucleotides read TGTGCCAGCAGCTTGGGACAGGGGGAGGCCGGGGAGCTGTTTTTT.

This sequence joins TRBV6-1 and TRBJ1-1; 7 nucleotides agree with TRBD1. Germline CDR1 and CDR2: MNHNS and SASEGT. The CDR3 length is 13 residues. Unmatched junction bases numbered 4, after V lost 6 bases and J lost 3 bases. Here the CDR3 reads CASSDRVYTEAFF. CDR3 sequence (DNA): TGTGCCAGCAGCGACAGGGTTTACACTGAAGCTTTCTTT.

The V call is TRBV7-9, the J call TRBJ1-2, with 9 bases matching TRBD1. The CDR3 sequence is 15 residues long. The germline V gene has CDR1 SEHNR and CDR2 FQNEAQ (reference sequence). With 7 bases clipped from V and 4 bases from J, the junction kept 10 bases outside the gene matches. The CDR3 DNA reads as TGTGCCAGCAATAGCTTCGTGGACAGGGGCTATGGCTACACCTTC. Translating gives CASNSFVDRGYGYTF.